The 30 T cell receptor beta chains reported below all come from one sample, sequenced in a study of blood T cell repertoires in COVID-19. Here immunoSEQ multiplex PCR was the method, and the copy in TCRdb shows in-frame clones only, minus some. The sample has roughly 400,000 clones; over 75% are singletons. Sequences were obtained from PBMCs or T cells enriched from blood (not recorded which). The receptors originated from a woman under 30 who had been exposed to COVID-19.

CDR3 nucleotides: TGTGCCAGCAGTTCCCAGGGGGCCTACGAGCAGTACTTC. Encoded protein: CASSSQGAYEQYF. V usage is TRBV12-3 or TRBV12-4 and J usage is TRBJ2-7; 7 nucleotides align to TRBD1. Losses at the gene ends were 4 bases for V and 2 bases for J; bases not matched to a gene: 2. CDR3 length: 13 residues.

CDR3 nucleotide sequence: TGTGCCAGCAGCTTAGCGGGGGGTAGTTCGACTAATGAAAAACTGTTTTTT. This codes for CASSLAGGSSTNEKLFF. The chain couples TRBV7-8 to TRBJ1-4; possible D gene TRBD1, 5 bases. Trimming stripped 0 bases from V and 2 bases from J, with 13 bases between. The germline CDR1 and CDR2 sequences are SGHVS and FQNEAQ. The CDR3 length is 17 residues.

The chain links TRBV24-1 to TRBJ2-1, with 12 bases fitting TRBD2. CDR1 and CDR2 (germline): KGHDR, SFDVKD. The CDR3 sequence is 14 residues long. V lost 8 bases, J lost 9 bases, and 7 bases stayed unmatched. In DNA, the CDR3 is TGTGCCACCATTGCTAGCGGGAGGGGGAGTGAGCAGTTCTTC. Translation: CATIASGRGSEQFF.

The chain recombines TRBV7-2 with TRBJ1-5; TRBD1 agrees at 9 bases. Per germline, CDR1 SGHTA and CDR2 FQGNSA. The V gene end was trimmed by 4 bases and the J gene end by 0 bases; junction bases not matched to a gene: 7. The CDR3 spans 17 residues. The DNA of the CDR3 is TGTGCCAGCAGCTGGGGGACAGGGCCTACTAGCAATCAGCCCCAGCATTTT. Amino acid sequence: CASSWGTGPTSNQPQHF.

About this clone: Its ends do not fully match the called genes, so a read error is possible. The J gene is TRBJ1-1, the V gene TRBV6-4; possibly TRBD1 for D (5 bases). Germline V gives CDR1 MRHNA, CDR2 SNTAGT. The CDR3 totals 13 residues. The CDR3 bases are TGTGCCAGCGGTGACGACAGAGTCACTGAAGCTTTCTTT. This codes for CASGDDRVTEAFF.

This sequence joins TRBV6-5 and TRBJ2-7; 10 bases are shared with TRBD1. Germline lookup yields CDR1 MNHEY and CDR2 SVGAGI. Losses at the gene ends were 5 bases for V and 6 bases for J; bases not matched to a gene: 10. This CDR3 contains 15 residues. For the CDR3, the DNA is TGTGCCAGCAGTACCGCCGGGACAGGGGCCGGCGAGCAGTACTTC. Amino acids: CASSTAGTGAGEQYF.

V usage is TRBV7-9 and J usage is TRBJ2-7; 11 bases line up with TRBD1. CDR1 is SEHNR and CDR2 is FQNEAQ in the germline V gene (reference sequence). V was pared by 3 bases and J by 9 bases, with 7 bases of the junction left unmatched. CDR3 length equals 14 residues. This CDR3 reads CASSLGTGGIGQYF. CDR3 nucleotide sequence: TGTGCCAGCAGCTTGGGGACAGGGGGGATCGGGCAGTACTTC.

The chain combines TRBV4-3 with TRBJ1-2; 7 bases are shared with TRBD1. The CDR3 covers 15 residues. Germline values: CDR1 LGHNA, CDR2 YSLEER. V lost 3 bases to trimming and J lost 6 bases; unmatched junction nucleotides: 10. The CDR3 nucleotides read TGCGCCAGCAGCCAGGCCCTAGGGGGCTCTAATGGCTACACCTTC. Translating gives CASSQALGGSNGYTF.

This chain connects TRBV10-3 to TRBJ2-6; D perhaps matches TRBD1 (6 bases). Germline V gives CDR1 ENHRY, CDR2 SYGVKD. This CDR3 is built from 18 residues. Trimming pared 1 base from V and 0 bases from J, leaving 13 bases between. The CDR3 coding sequence is TGTGCCATCAGTGAGTTAGGACAGAGAAGCTCTGGGGCCAACGTCCTGACTTTC. Its translation is CAISELGQRSSGANVLTF.

The chain joins TRBV4-2 to TRBJ2-3; 8 bases are shared with TRBD2. The V gene's germline CDR1 is LGHNA and CDR2 YNFKEQ. The CDR3 is 19 amino acids. Germline trimming cut 0 bases from V and 3 bases from J; bases unmatched to any gene: 14. The CDR3 protein is CASSQESKLNSGVTDTQYF. CDR3 sequence (DNA): TGTGCCAGCAGCCAAGAATCTAAGCTCAATAGCGGGGTAACAGATACGCAGTATTTT.

The V gene is TRBV24-1, the J gene TRBJ2-2; 13 nucleotides line up with TRBD2. Germline values: CDR1 KGHDR, CDR2 SFDVKD. The CDR3 is 20 residues long. J gave up 1 base and V 1 base, and 8 bases lay outside the gene matches. The CDR3 DNA reads TGTGCCACCAGTGATTTCCCCACTAGCGGGAGGGCCAAGAACACCGGGGAGCTGTTTTTT. This translates into CATSDFPTSGRAKNTGELFF.

The chain couples TRBV10-3 to TRBJ2-5; a possible D gene is TRBD2 (6 bases). This CDR3 has 14 amino acids. CDR1 is ENHRY, CDR2 SYGVKD, per germline. V lost 6 bases and J 5 bases, leaving 16 bases between the germline ends. The CDR3: CAIRGFGGMETQYF. Here the CDR3 DNA reads TGTGCCATCAGGGGGTTTGGGGGGATGGAGACCCAGTACTTC.

Only a few counts were recorded for this clone. V and J are TRBV2 and TRBJ2-3; TRBD2 matches 9 bases. This CDR3 region has 14 residues. Losses at the gene ends were 4 bases for V and 8 bases for J; bases not matched to a gene: 7. Germline V gives CDR1 SNHLY, CDR2 FYNNEI. The CDR3 reads CASSVQREVGTQYF. CDR3 nucleotide sequence: TGTGCCAGCAGTGTCCAGCGGGAGGTTGGTACGCAGTATTTT.

The chain uses TRBV6-5 and TRBJ2-7; 8 positions match TRBD2. Germline V gives CDR1 MNHEY, CDR2 SVGAGI. With V trimmed by 0 bases and J by 2 bases, 3 bases remained unmatched. CDR3 size: 15 residues. CDR3 residues: CASSYSREGPYEQYF. The CDR3 DNA reads as TGTGCCAGCAGTTACTCCCGGGAGGGCCCCTACGAGCAGTACTTC.

V usage is TRBV18 and J usage is TRBJ1-2; D unclear. CDR1 is KGHSH and CDR2 is LQKENI in the germline V gene. The CDR3 consists of 12 residues. V lost 3 bases, J lost 4 bases, and 6 bases lay in between. CDR3 nucleotide sequence: TGTGCCAGCTCACCCCCCGTCTATGGCTACACCTTC. This codes for CASSPPVYGYTF.

This chain links TRBV5-8 with TRBJ2-7; D is unclear. CDR1 is SGHTS, CDR2 YDEGEE, per germline. The V end was cut by 4 bases, the J end by 5 bases, with 7 bases between. The CDR3 spans 11 residues. Here the CDR3 DNA reads TGTGCCAGCAGCCTTAATCACGAGCAGTACTTC. It codes for CASSLNHEQYF.

The sample holds one count of this clone. CDR3 region: CASSPGAGLGEKLFF. The CDR3 DNA sequence: TGTGCCAGCTCACCAGGAGCAGGGTTGGGAGAAAAACTGTTTTTT. The J gene is TRBJ1-4, the V gene TRBV18; maybe TRBD1 (5 bases). Per the germline V gene, CDR1 is KGHSH and CDR2 is LQKENI. The CDR3 extends over 15 amino acids. Trimming took 2 bases from V and 8 from J, leaving 15 bases between them.

J is TRBJ2-1 and V is TRBV6-4; tentatively, D is TRBD2 (6 bases). Looked up from germline, CDR1 is MRHNA and CDR2 is SNTAGT. The CDR3 extends over 14 amino acids. V shed 0 bases and J shed 9 bases, with 12 bases lying between them. This CDR3 reads CASSDSSGAGEQFF. The CDR3 nucleotides read TGTGCCAGCAGTGACTCGTCGGGAGCGGGTGAGCAGTTCTTC.

The rearrangement joins TRBV19 to TRBJ1-1; D remains unclear. V was pared by 6 bases and J by 0 bases, with 11 bases between. There are 14 residues in the CDR3. Germline V gives CDR1 LNHDA, CDR2 SQIVND (reference sequence). The chain's CDR3 is CASRTGGMNTEAFF. CDR3 nucleotides: TGTGCCAGTAGGACTGGAGGGATGAACACTGAAGCTTTCTTT.

CDR3 sequence (DNA): TGTGCCAGCAGTTACGGGCAGTATGCCTACGAGCAGTACTTC. It translates to CASSYGQYAYEQYF. The chain has TRBV6-2 or TRBV6-3 and TRBJ2-7; D remains ambiguous. Germline CDR1 reads MNHEY; CDR2 reads SVGEGT. The CDR3 runs to 14 residues. V was pared by 2 bases and J by 2 bases, with 10 bases between.

V and J are TRBV28 and TRBJ1-1; D uncertain. The CDR3 has 13 amino acids. V was pared by 4 bases and J by 3 bases, with 9 bases between. Germline-derived CDR1 and CDR2 are MDHEN and SYDVKM. The CDR3 protein is CASSSYPDTEAFF. CDR3 DNA: TGTGCCAGCAGTTCTTATCCTGACACTGAAGCTTTCTTT.

This clone appeared a single time. The chain couples TRBV7-9 to TRBJ2-1, with D possibly being TRBD2 (6 bases). CDR3 length: 14 amino acids. Germline loops: CDR1 SEHNR, CDR2 FQNEAQ (reference sequence). V was pared by 0 bases and J by 4 bases, with 7 bases between. The CDR3 sequence is CASSLADYYNEQFF. In nucleotides, the CDR3 is TGTGCCAGCAGCTTAGCGGACTATTACAATGAGCAGTTCTTC.

This clone was seen just once. The chain couples TRBV7-9 to TRBJ2-7; 11 bases match TRBD1. V was pared by 6 bases and J by 11 bases, with 15 bases of the junction left unmatched. CDR1 and CDR2 (germline): SEHNR, FQNEAQ (reference sequence). CDR3 length: 15 amino acids. The CDR3 loop reads CASSIGLPGQGVKYF. The CDR3 nucleotides read TGTGCCAGCAGTATAGGCCTCCCGGGACAGGGGGTCAAGTACTTC.

This chain uses TRBV30 with TRBJ1-1; D might be TRBD1 (6 bases). The V gene's germline CDR1 is GTSNPN and CDR2 SVGIG (reference sequence). The CDR3 is made up of 12 amino acids. V was shortened by 2 bases and J by 5 bases, with 9 bases between the two germline ends. CDR3 bases: TGTGCCTGGAGTCGACAGGTGACTGAAGCTTTCTTT. Protein product: CAWSRQVTEAFF.

The J gene is TRBJ1-3, the V gene TRBV19; tentatively, D is TRBD1 (5 bases). CDR3 size: 16 residues. Germline V gene lookup returns CDR1 LNHDA and CDR2 SQIVND (reference sequence). The ends were cut back, 9 bases at V and 3 bases at J, with 21 bases in the middle. The CDR3 DNA reads TGTGCCAGCAAGCCCCCCCAGGGATTGAGTGGAAACACCATATATTTT. Encoded protein: CASKPPQGLSGNTIYF.

The chain is built from TRBV29-1 and TRBJ2-1; D uncertain. The germline gives CDR1 SQVTM, CDR2 ANQGSEA. Trimming took 2 bases from V and 10 from J, leaving 6 bases between them. The length of the CDR3 is 10 residues. CDR3 in amino acids: CSVELREQFF. The DNA of the CDR3 is TGCAGCGTTGAATTACGGGAGCAGTTCTTC.

This CDR3 reads CASSLGILAVSTDTQYF. As DNA, the CDR3 is TGTGCCAGCAGCTTAGGGATCCTAGCGGTTAGCACAGATACGCAGTATTTT. The chain has TRBV7-2 and TRBJ2-3; the match to TRBD2 covers 7 bases. The CDR3 spans 17 residues. The junction had 7 bases not matched to a gene; V was cut back by 1 base and J by 0 bases. Germline CDR1 SGHTA, CDR2 FQGNSA.

The chain links TRBV11-2 to TRBJ1-3, with 7 bases identical to TRBD1. This CDR3 region has 15 residues. In germline, CDR1 is SGHAT, CDR2 FQNNGV. J gave up 3 bases and V 6 bases, and 8 bases lay outside the gene matches. DNA for the CDR3: TGTGCCAGCAGTCGACGGACAGGAATTGGAAACACCATATATTTT. Residues: CASSRRTGIGNTIYF.

J is TRBJ2-5 and V is TRBV6-5, with TRBD2 matching over 7 bases. J lost 3 bases, V lost 2 bases, and 9 bases had no gene match. The CDR3 runs 16 residues. The germline V gene encodes CDR1 MNHEY and CDR2 SVGAGI. Here the CDR3 reads CASSYQPGGIKETQYF. The CDR3 DNA sequence: TGTGCCAGCAGTTACCAACCCGGGGGGATAAAAGAGACCCAGTACTTC.

This chain joins TRBV10-2 and TRBJ2-7; no reliable D call. In germline, CDR1 is WSHSY, CDR2 SAAADI. The CDR3 is 11 amino acids. The V and J ends lost 4 bases and 6 bases respectively, with 7 bases between them. In nucleotides, the CDR3 is TGCGCCAGCAGTGGTAGCCTCGAGCAGTACTTC. This encodes CASSGSLEQYF.